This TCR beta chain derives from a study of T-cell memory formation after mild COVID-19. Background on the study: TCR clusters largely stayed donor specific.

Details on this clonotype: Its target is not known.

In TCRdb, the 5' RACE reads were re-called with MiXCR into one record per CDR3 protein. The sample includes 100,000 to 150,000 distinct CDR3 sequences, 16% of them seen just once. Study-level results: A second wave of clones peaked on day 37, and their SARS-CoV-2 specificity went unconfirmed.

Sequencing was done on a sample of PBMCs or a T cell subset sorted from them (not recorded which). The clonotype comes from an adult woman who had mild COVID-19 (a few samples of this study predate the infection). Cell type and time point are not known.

The chain's CDR3 is CASSLTDSGPQYF. The CDR3 DNA follows: TGTGCCAGCAGCTTAACGGATAGCGGACCGCAGTATTTT. The rearrangement links TRBV7-9 to TRBJ2-3; weak D call: TRBD2 (6 bases). Germline V gene data show CDR1 as SEHNR and CDR2 as FQNEAQ (reference sequence). The CDR3 loop spans 13 amino acids. V dropped 2 bases and J dropped 10 bases, with 13 bases sitting between them.